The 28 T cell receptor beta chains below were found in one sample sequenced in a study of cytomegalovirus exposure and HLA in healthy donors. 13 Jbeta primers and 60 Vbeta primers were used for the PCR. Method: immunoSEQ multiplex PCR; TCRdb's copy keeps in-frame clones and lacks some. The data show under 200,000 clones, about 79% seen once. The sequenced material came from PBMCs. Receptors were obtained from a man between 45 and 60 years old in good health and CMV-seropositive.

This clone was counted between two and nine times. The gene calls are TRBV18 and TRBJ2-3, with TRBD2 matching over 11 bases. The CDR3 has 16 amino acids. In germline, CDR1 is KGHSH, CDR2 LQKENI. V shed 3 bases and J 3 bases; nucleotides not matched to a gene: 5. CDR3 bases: TGTGCCAGCTCACCGACTAGCGGGATAGGAACAGATACGCAGTATTTT. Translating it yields CASSPTSGIGTDTQYF.

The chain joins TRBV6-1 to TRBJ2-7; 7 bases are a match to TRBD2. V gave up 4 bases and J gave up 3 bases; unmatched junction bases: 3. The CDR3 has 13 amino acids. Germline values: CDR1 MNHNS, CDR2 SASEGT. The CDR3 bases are TGTGCCAGCAGTGTGGGGAGGGTCTACGAGCAGTACGTC. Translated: CASSVGRVYEQYV.

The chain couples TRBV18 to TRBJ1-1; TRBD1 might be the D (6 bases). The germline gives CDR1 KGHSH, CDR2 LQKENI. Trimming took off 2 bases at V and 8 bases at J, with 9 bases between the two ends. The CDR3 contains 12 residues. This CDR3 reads CASSPTTGEAFF. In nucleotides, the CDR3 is TGTGCCAGCTCACCAACCACAGGGGAAGCTTTCTTT.

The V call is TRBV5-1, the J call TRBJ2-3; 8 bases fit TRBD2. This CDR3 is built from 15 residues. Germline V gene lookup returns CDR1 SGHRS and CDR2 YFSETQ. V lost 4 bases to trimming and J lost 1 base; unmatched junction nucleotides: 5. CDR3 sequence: CASSLTSGGTDTQYF. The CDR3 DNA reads TGCGCCAGCAGCCTTACTAGCGGAGGCACAGATACGCAGTATTTT. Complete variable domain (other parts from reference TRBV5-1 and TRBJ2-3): KAGVTQTPRYLIKTRGQQVTLSCSPISGHRSVSWYQQTPGQGLQFLFEYFSETQRNKGNFPGRFSGRQFSNSRSEMNVSTLELGDSALYLCASSLTSGGTDTQYFGPGTRLTVL.

The CDR3, as DNA: TGTGCCAGCAGAGCCGGGACTAGCGGGAGAGATGAGCAGTTCTTC. This encodes CASRAGTSGRDEQFF. The V gene is TRBV2, the J gene TRBJ2-1; TRBD2 aligns across 14 bases. V was pared by 6 bases and J by 8 bases, with 6 bases of the junction left unmatched. The CDR3 consists of 15 residues. Germline CDR1 reads SNHLY; CDR2 reads FYNNEI.

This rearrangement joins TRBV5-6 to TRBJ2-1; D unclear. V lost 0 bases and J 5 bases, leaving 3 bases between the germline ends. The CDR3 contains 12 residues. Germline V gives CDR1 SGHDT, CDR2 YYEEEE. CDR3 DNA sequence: TGTGCCAGCAGCTTGGCGGACAATGAGCAGTTCTTC. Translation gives CASSLADNEQFF.

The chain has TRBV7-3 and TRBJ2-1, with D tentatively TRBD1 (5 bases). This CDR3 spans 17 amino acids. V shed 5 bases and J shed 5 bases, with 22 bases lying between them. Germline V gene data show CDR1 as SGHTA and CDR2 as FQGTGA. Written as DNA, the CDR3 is TGTGCCAGCAGCATCCTCGGACATGGGGTGAAGGACAATGAGCAGTTCTTC. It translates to CASSILGHGVKDNEQFF.

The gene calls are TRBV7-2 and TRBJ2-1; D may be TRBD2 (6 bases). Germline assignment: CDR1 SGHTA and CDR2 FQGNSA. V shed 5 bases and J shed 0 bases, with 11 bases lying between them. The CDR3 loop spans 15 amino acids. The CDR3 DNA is TGTGCCAGCAGCCGGGACGGGAGCTCCTACAATGAGCAGTTCTTC. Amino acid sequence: CASSRDGSSYNEQFF. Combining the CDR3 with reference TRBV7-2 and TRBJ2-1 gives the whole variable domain GAGVSQSPSNKVTEKGKDVELRCDPISGHTALYWYRQSLGQGLEFLIYFQGNSAPDKSGLPSDRFSAERTGGSVSTLTIQRTQQEDSAVYLCASSRDGSSYNEQFFGPGTRLTVL.

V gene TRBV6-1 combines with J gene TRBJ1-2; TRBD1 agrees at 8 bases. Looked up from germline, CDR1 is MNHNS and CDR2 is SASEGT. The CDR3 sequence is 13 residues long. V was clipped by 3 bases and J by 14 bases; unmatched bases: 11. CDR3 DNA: TGTGCCAGCAGTGAGGCCATGACAGGGGCATGGACCTTC. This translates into CASSEAMTGAWTF.

CDR3 coding DNA: TGTGCCAGCAGTGAGACGGGACTAGCGCGGGATACGCAGTATTTT. Translating it yields CASSETGLARDTQYF. The chain has TRBV2 and TRBJ2-3; 10 nucleotides agree with TRBD2. The germline V gene has CDR1 SNHLY and CDR2 FYNNEI. This CDR3 spans 15 amino acids. V trimming: 3 bases; J trimming: 6 bases; junction bases outside the gene matches: 6.

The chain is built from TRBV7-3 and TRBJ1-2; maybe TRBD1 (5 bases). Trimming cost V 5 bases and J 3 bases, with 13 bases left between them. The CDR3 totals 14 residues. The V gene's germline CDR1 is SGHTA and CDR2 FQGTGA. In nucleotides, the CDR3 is TGTGCCAGCAGCCCAAGCGTAGGGGACTATGGCTACACCTTC. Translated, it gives CASSPSVGDYGYTF.

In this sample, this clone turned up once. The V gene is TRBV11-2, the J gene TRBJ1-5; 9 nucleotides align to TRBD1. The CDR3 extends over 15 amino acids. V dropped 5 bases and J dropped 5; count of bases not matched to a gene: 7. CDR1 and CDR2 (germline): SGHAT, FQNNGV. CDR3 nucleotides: TGTGCCAGCAGCCCCGGGACAGGGAGAGATCAGCCCCAGCATTTT. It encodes CASSPGTGRDQPQHF.

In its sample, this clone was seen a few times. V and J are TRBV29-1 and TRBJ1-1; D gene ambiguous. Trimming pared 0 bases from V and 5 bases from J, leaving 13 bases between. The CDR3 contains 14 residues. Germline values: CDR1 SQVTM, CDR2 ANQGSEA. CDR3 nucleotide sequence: TGCAGCGTTGAAGAGAGGGAGAAGTGGACTGAAGCTTTCTTT. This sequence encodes CSVEEREKWTEAFF.

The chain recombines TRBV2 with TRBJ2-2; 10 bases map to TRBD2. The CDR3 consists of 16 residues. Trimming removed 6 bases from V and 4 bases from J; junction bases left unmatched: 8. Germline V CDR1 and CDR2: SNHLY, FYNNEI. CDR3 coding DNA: TGTGCCAGCAGGGTGGCTAGCGGGAGAGGCACCGGGGAGCTGTTTTTT. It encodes CASRVASGRGTGELFF.

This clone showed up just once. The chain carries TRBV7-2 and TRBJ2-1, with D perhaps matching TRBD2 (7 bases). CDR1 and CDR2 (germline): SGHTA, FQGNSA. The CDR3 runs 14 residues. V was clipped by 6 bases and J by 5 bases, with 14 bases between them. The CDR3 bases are TGTGCCAGCAGTCCGGGGGGCTTCGACAATGAGCAGTTCTTC. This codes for CASSPGGFDNEQFF.

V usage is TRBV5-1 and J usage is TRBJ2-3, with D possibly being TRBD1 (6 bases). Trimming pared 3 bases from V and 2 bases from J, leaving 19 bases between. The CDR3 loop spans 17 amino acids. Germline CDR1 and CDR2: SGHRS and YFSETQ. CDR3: CASSSGFGQGLTDTQYF. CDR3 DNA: TGCGCCAGCAGCTCCGGGTTTGGGCAGGGGCTCACAGATACGCAGTATTTT.

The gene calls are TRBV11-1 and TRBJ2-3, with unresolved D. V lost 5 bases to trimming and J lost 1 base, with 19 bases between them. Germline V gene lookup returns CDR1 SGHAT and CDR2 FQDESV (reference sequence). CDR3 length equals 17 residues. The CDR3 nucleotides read TGTGCCAGCAGCCTGGGCGCAGGAAGTCCTCGCACAGATACGCAGTATTTT. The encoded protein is CASSLGAGSPRTDTQYF.

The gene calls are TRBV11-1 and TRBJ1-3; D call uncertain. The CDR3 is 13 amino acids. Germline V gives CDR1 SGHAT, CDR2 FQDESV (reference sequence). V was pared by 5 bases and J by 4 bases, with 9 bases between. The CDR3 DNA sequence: TGTGCCAGCAGCCTAAACTGGGGAAACACCATATATTTT. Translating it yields CASSLNWGNTIYF.

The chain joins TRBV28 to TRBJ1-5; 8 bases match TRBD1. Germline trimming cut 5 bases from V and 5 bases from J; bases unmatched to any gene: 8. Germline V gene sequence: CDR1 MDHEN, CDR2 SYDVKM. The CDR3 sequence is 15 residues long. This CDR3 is CASSPRQGAYQPQHF. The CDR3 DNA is TGTGCCAGCAGTCCCCGTCAGGGGGCATATCAGCCCCAGCATTTT.

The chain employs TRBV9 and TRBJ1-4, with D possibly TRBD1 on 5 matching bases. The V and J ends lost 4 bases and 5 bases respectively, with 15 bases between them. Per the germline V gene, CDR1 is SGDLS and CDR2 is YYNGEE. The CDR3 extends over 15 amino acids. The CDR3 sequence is CASSLDIGANEKLFF. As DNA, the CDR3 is TGTGCCAGCAGCCTCGACATAGGGGCAAATGAAAAACTGTTTTTT.

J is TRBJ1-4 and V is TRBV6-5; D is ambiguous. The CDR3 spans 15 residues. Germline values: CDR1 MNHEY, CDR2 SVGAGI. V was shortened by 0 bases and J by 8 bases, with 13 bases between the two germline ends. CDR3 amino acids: CASSYSRARPEKLFF. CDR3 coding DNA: TGTGCCAGCAGTTACTCGAGGGCTCGGCCGGAAAAACTGTTTTTT.

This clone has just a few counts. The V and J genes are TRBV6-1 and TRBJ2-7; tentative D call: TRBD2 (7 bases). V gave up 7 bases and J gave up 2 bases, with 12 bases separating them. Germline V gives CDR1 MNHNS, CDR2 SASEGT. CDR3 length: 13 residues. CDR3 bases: TGTGCCAGCAAACGGCGGGGGCCCTACGAGCAGTACGTC. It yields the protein CASKRRGPYEQYV.

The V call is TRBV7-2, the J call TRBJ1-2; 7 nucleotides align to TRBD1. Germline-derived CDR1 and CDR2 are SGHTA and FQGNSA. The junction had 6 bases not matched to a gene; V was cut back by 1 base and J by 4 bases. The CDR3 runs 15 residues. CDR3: CASSLGMTGSYGYTF. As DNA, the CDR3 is TGTGCCAGCAGCTTAGGGATGACAGGGTCCTATGGCTACACCTTC.

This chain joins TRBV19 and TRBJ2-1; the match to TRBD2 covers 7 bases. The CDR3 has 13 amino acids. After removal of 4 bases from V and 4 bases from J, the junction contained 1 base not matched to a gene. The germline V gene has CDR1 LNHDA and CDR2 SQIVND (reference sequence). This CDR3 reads CASSSGSYNEQFF. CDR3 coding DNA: TGTGCCAGTAGTAGCGGGAGTTACAATGAGCAGTTCTTC.

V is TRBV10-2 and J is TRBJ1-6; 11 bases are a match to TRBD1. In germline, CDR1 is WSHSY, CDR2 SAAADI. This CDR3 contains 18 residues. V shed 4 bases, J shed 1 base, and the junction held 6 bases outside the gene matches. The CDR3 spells CASSATGTGGSYNSPLHF. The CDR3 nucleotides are TGCGCCAGCAGTGCTACCGGGACAGGGGGGTCCTATAATTCACCCCTCCACTTT.

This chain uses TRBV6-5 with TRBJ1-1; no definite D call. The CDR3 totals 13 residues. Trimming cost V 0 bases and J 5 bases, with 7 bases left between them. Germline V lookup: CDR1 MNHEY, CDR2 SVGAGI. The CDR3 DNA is TGTGCCAGCAGTTACTCCTCTCTGACTGAAGCTTTCTTT. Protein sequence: CASSYSSLTEAFF.

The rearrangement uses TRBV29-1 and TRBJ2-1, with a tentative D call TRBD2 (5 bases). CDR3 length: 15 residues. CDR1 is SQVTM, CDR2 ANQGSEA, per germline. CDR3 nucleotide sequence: TGCACGGTGAAAGCGGAATTAAGCTCCTACAATGAGCAGTTCTTC. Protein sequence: CTVKAELSSYNEQFF.

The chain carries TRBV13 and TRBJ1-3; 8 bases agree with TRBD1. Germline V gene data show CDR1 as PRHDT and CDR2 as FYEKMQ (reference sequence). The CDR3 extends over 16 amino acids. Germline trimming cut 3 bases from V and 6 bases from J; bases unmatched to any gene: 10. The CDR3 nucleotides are TGTGCCAGCAGCTTCCCCCGCGGACAGGGTGAAAACACCATATATTTT. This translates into CASSFPRGQGENTIYF.